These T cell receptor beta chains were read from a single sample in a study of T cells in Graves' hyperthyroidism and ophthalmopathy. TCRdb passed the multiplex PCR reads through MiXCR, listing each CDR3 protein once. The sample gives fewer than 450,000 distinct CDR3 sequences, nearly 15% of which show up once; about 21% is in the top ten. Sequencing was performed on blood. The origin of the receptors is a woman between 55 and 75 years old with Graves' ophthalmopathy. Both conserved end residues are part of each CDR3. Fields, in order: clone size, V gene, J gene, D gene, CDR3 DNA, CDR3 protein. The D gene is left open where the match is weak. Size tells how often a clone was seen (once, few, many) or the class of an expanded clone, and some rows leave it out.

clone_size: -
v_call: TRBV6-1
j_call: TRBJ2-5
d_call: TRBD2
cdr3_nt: TGTGCCAGCAGTGAAACTAGCGGGAGCGGGGAGACCCAGTACTTC
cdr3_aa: CASSETSGSGETQYF

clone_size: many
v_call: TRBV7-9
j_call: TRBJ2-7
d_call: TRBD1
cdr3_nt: TGTGCCAGCAGCCACCGGGACAGACCATACGAGCAGTACTTC
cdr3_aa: CASSHRDRPYEQYF

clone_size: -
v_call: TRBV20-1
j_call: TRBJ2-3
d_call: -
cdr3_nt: TGCAGTGCCCACGGGGGGCAGACAGATACGCAGTATTTT
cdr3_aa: CSAHGGQTDTQYF

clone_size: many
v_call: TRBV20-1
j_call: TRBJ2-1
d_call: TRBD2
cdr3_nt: TGCAGTGCTGCCGGGACTAGCGGATTGAGCTCCTACAATGAGCAGTTCTTC
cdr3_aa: CSAAGTSGLSSYNEQFF

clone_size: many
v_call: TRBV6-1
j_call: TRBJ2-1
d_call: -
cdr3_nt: TGTGCCAGCGGGGGGACGGTTAGCTCCTACAATGAGCAGTTCTTC
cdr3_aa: CASGGTVSSYNEQFF

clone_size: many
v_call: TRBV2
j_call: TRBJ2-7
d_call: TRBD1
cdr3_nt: TGTGCCAGCAACCGGGACAGCTACGAGCAGTACTTC
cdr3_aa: CASNRDSYEQYF

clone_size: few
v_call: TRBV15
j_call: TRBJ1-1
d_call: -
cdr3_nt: TGTGCCACCAGCAGAGATGAGGGGCGAACTGAAGCTTTCTTT
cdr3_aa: CATSRDEGRTEAFF

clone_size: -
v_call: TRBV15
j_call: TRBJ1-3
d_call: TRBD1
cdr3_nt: TGTGCCACCAGCAGGACAGGGGGCGCTGGAAACACCATATATTTT
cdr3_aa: CATSRTGGAGNTIYF

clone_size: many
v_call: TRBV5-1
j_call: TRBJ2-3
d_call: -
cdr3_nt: TGCGCCAGCAGCTTCCGATCAGATACGCAGTATTTT
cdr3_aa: CASSFRSDTQYF

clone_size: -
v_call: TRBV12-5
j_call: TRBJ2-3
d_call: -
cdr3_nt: TGTGCTAGTGGTTTGGTCCTCCTAACTAGAAAAGATTATACGCAGTATTTT
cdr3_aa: CASGLVLLTRKDYTQYF

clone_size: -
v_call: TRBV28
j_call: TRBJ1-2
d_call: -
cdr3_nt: TGTGCCAGCAGTTTTGAGTCAGTTTGGCGTGATGGCTACACCTTC
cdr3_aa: CASSFESVWRDGYTF

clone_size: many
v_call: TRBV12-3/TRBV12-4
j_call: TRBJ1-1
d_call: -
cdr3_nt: TGTGCCAGCAGTTTAGTTCTACAGAACACTGAAGCTTTCTTT
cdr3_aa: CASSLVLQNTEAFF

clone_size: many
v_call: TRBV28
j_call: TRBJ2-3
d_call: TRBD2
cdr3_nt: TGTGCCAGCAGTTTAACTAGCGGGAGCGCAGATACGCAGTATTTT
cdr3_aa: CASSLTSGSADTQYF

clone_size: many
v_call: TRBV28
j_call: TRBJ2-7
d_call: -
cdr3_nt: TGTGCCAGCAGCCCCGGGGGGCGGGGCTACGAGCAGTACTTC
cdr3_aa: CASSPGGRGYEQYF